This passage covers 15 T cell receptor beta chains from one sample sequenced in a study of T-cell memory formation after mild COVID-19. Each CDR3 protein gets one entry after TCRdb re-called the 5' RACE reads with MiXCR. The table shows about 200,000 distinct CDR3 sequences, with 9.5% occurring only once. Sequenced sample: PBMCs or a T cell subset sorted from them (not recorded which). The receptors shown here come from a man between 18 and 29 years old who had mild COVID-19 (a few samples of this study predate the infection). Cell type and time point are not known.

There are many counts of this clonotype. The chain uses TRBV5-1 and TRBJ2-5; 9 positions agree with TRBD1. V lost 7 bases and J lost 3; bases outside the gene matches: 10. The CDR3 sequence is 15 residues long. Germline V gene data show CDR1 as SGHRS and CDR2 as YFSETQ. The CDR3 sequence: CASLDRGSLEETQYF. CDR3 nucleotides: TGCGCCAGCCTGGACAGGGGATCTTTGGAAGAGACCCAGTACTTC.

This clonotype occurred many times. The genes are TRBV5-1 and TRBJ2-7; TRBD2 matches at 14 bases. The length of the CDR3 is 15 residues. Germline CDR1 reads SGHRS; CDR2 reads YFSETQ. Losses at the gene ends were 4 bases for V and 4 bases for J; bases not matched to a gene: 4. This chain's CDR3 is CASSRTSGGLYEQYF. The CDR3 DNA reads TGCGCCAGCAGCCGGACTAGCGGGGGGCTTTACGAGCAGTACTTC.

The genes are TRBV28 and TRBJ1-2; TRBD1 might be the D (5 bases). V shed 3 bases and J shed 0 bases, with 11 bases lying between them. The CDR3 consists of 15 residues. Germline V lookup: CDR1 MDHEN, CDR2 SYDVKM. CDR3 DNA sequence: TGTGCCAGCAGTTTTTACAGGTCCTCTAACTATGGCTACACCTTC. Its protein product is CASSFYRSSNYGYTF.

The J gene is TRBJ1-6, the V gene TRBV2; the D gene is possibly TRBD1 (5 bases). The CDR3 is made up of 14 amino acids. Germline V gene data show CDR1 as SNHLY and CDR2 as FYNNEI. Deletions cut 4 bases from V and 10 bases from J, with 14 bases between. The CDR3 spells CASSGEGRGSPLHF. The CDR3 DNA sequence: TGTGCCAGCAGTGGTGAGGGGAGAGGGTCACCCCTCCACTTT.

This clonotype was recorded a few times. The chain has TRBV7-2 and TRBJ2-1, with D maybe TRBD1 (5 bases). The germline V gene encodes CDR1 SGHTA and CDR2 FQGNSA. V was clipped by 1 base and J by 9 bases, with 19 bases between them. This CDR3 has 16 residues. The CDR3 loop is CASSLVLHRQIGEQFF. CDR3 DNA: TGTGCCAGCAGCTTAGTTTTGCACAGGCAAATTGGTGAGCAGTTCTTC. The variable domain in full, with the rest retrieved from reference TRBV7-2 and TRBJ2-1, is GAGVSQSPSNKVTEKGKDVELRCDPISGHTALYWYRQSLGQGLEFLIYFQGNSAPDKSGLPSDRFSAERTGGSVSTLTIQRTQQEDSAVYLCASSLVLHRQIGEQFFGPGTRLTVL.

The table lists this clonotype with many counts. The chain employs TRBV20-1 and TRBJ2-1; weak D call: TRBD1 (5 bases). CDR3 length: 12 residues. Germline assignment: CDR1 DFQATT and CDR2 SNEGSKA (reference sequence). V was pared by 6 bases and J by 8 bases, with 14 bases between. The CDR3 bases are TGCAGTGCGAGCGACAGTTTCGATGAGCAGTTCTTC. This codes for CSASDSFDEQFF.

This clonotype was picked up one time. This chain joins TRBV7-2 and TRBJ2-6; TRBD1 agrees at 10 bases. Germline assignment: CDR1 SGHTA and CDR2 FQGNSA. J was trimmed by 3 bases and V by 5 bases; bases with no gene match: 7. There are 17 residues in the CDR3. CDR3 sequence reads: CASSAGTGVFGANVLTF. CDR3 nucleotide sequence: TGTGCCAGCAGCGCCGGGACAGGGGTGTTTGGGGCCAACGTCCTGACTTTC.

The rearrangement uses TRBV5-1 and TRBJ2-5; D is unresolved. The CDR3 covers 14 residues. Between the trimmed V and J ends, which lost 0 bases and 2 bases, there was a span of 8 bases. The V gene's germline CDR1 is SGHRS and CDR2 YFSETQ. CDR3: CASSLVPGQETQYF. The CDR3 nucleotides read TGCGCCAGCAGCTTGGTTCCAGGACAAGAGACCCAGTACTTC.

This clonotype was observed a few times. This chain links TRBV5-1 with TRBJ2-3, with D maybe TRBD2 (6 bases). This CDR3 region has 15 residues. V lost 0 bases and J 1 base, leaving 9 bases between the germline ends. Per germline, CDR1 SGHRS and CDR2 YFSETQ. The DNA of the CDR3 is TGCGCCAGCAGCTTGGTTGGCGGGGGCACAGATACGCAGTATTTT. This translates into CASSLVGGGTDTQYF.

The genes are TRBV7-6 and TRBJ1-3; 11 nucleotides line up with TRBD1. Germline V CDR1 and CDR2: SGHVS, FNYEAQ. The junction had 13 bases not matched to a gene; V was cut back by 2 bases and J by 7 bases. There are 18 residues in the CDR3. The CDR3 DNA sequence: TGTGCCAGCAGCTTATCCAGAAATCGGACAGGGGGCGGGAACACCATATATTTT. It yields the protein CASSLSRNRTGGGNTIYF.

This clonotype was observed many times. The V and J genes are TRBV5-1 and TRBJ1-3, with TRBD1 matching over 7 bases. Germline assignment: CDR1 SGHRS and CDR2 YFSETQ. V shed 4 bases and J 1 base; nucleotides not matched to a gene: 17. The CDR3 runs to 19 residues. In DNA, the CDR3 is TGCGCCAGCAGCCTGAGACCTGCCGGACAGGTCGATTCTGGAAACACCATATATTTT. It translates to CASSLRPAGQVDSGNTIYF. The variable domain in full, completed from reference TRBV5-1 and TRBJ1-3, reads KAGVTQTPRYLIKTRGQQVTLSCSPISGHRSVSWYQQTPGQGLQFLFEYFSETQRNKGNFPGRFSGRQFSNSRSEMNVSTLELGDSALYLCASSLRPAGQVDSGNTIYFGEGSWLTVV.

The rearrangement joins TRBV7-2 to TRBJ2-5, with 9 bases aligning to TRBD2. Trimming removed 2 bases from V and 5 bases from J; junction bases left unmatched: 9. The germline V gene has CDR1 SGHTA and CDR2 FQGNSA. The length of the CDR3 is 16 residues. This CDR3 is CASSLRPAGGGETQYF. For the CDR3, the DNA is TGTGCCAGCAGCTTAAGGCCAGCGGGGGGAGGCGAGACCCAGTACTTC.

The chain links TRBV6-2 or TRBV6-3 to TRBJ2-7, with D perhaps TRBD1 (5 bases). The CDR3 totals 11 residues. Germline V CDR1 and CDR2: MNHEY, SVGEGT. The V and J ends lost 6 bases and 9 bases respectively, with 12 bases between them. The CDR3 spells CASRQGTVQYF. CDR3 DNA: TGTGCCAGCAGGCAGGGAACAGTGCAGTACTTC.

The table lists this clonotype with a few counts. The V gene is TRBV24-1, the J gene TRBJ1-5, with a tentative D call TRBD1 (5 bases). CDR3 size: 13 residues. Germline CDR1 reads KGHDR; CDR2 reads SFDVKD. Trimming shortened V by 6 bases and J by 4 bases, and 9 bases separated the two germline ends. The CDR3 DNA sequence: TGTGCCACCAGTCGAGGGGTAAATCAGCCCCAGCATTTT. It is translated as CATSRGVNQPQHF.

V and J are TRBV9 and TRBJ2-3; 7 bases align to TRBD1. This CDR3 spans 16 amino acids. J gave up 3 bases and V 3 bases, and 10 bases lay outside the gene matches. CDR1 and CDR2 (germline): SGDLS, YYNGEE. CDR3 amino acids: CASSDDEGGWTDTQYF. The CDR3 DNA is TGTGCCAGCAGCGATGACGAAGGGGGCTGGACAGATACGCAGTATTTT.